These T cell receptor beta chains were read from a single sample in a study of PD-1 blockade in classical Hodgkin lymphoma. The table came from immunoSEQ multiplex PCR; TCRdb's copy has only in-frame clones and leaves some out. The sample holds 43,000 or so clones; approximately 78% are singletons and the top ten take 37%. This specimen was peripheral blood mononuclear cells (PBMCs), taken before the fourth cycle of nivolumab. The receptors stem from a human donor with classical Hodgkin lymphoma. Both conserved end residues are part of each CDR3. The D gene is left open where the match is weak. Not every row has a clone size; where given, it reads once, few, many or a size class.

d_call: TRBD1
v_call: TRBV6-5
j_call: TRBJ1-3
clone_size: -
cdr3_nt: TGTGCCAGCAGTTTGGGCGGACAGGGTGGAAACACCATATATTTT
cdr3_aa: CASSLGGQGGNTIYF

d_call: -
v_call: TRBV7-9
j_call: TRBJ2-2
clone_size: -
cdr3_nt: TGTGCCAGCAGCTTTGATCCCATAAACTCGAACACCGGGGAGCTGTTTTTT
cdr3_aa: CASSFDPINSNTGELFF

d_call: -
v_call: TRBV9
j_call: TRBJ2-2
clone_size: -
cdr3_nt: TGTGCCAGCAGCGTGGGAGTGGCCGGGGAGCTGTTTTTT
cdr3_aa: CASSVGVAGELFF

d_call: TRBD1
v_call: TRBV4-2
j_call: TRBJ2-7
clone_size: -
cdr3_nt: TGTGCCAGCAGCCAAGGCTACCTACCCAGGGGGCTAAAGGCCTACGAGCAGTACTTC
cdr3_aa: CASSQGYLPRGLKAYEQYF

d_call: -
v_call: TRBV18
j_call: TRBJ1-5
clone_size: few
cdr3_nt: TGTGCCAGCTCACCAAGGCAGGGCGGACAGCCCCAGCATTTT
cdr3_aa: CASSPRQGGQPQHF

d_call: -
v_call: TRBV7-3
j_call: TRBJ2-5
clone_size: -
cdr3_nt: TGTGCCAGCAGCTTAAGAGGACAAGCGTGGGAGACCCAGTACTTC
cdr3_aa: CASSLRGQAWETQYF

d_call: -
v_call: TRBV2
j_call: TRBJ1-1
clone_size: -
cdr3_nt: TGTGCCAGCAGTGATAGTGGCAGGGAAGCTTTCTTT
cdr3_aa: CASSDSGREAFF

d_call: TRBD1
v_call: TRBV19
j_call: TRBJ1-5
clone_size: -
cdr3_nt: TGTGCCAGTAGTATAGATCGACAGGGAGATCAGCCCCAGCATTTT
cdr3_aa: CASSIDRQGDQPQHF

d_call: TRBD2
v_call: TRBV7-8
j_call: TRBJ2-1
clone_size: -
cdr3_nt: TGTGCCAGCCGCGGAGAATGGCTAGCGGGTTACAATGAGCAGTTCTTC
cdr3_aa: CASRGEWLAGYNEQFF

d_call: -
v_call: TRBV19
j_call: TRBJ2-5
clone_size: -
cdr3_nt: TGTGCCAGTAGTATAGGAGGGGAGACCCAGTACTTC
cdr3_aa: CASSIGGETQYF

d_call: TRBD2
v_call: TRBV27
j_call: TRBJ2-5
clone_size: once
cdr3_nt: TGTGCCAGCAGTTTAGTACTAGCGGGGGGGGAGACCCAGTACTTC
cdr3_aa: CASSLVLAGGETQYF

d_call: -
v_call: TRBV7-2
j_call: TRBJ1-1
clone_size: -
cdr3_nt: TGTGCCAGCAGCCCCTCATCGGCTGACACTGAAGCTTTCTTT
cdr3_aa: CASSPSSADTEAFF

d_call: -
v_call: TRBV6-5
j_call: TRBJ1-5
clone_size: -
cdr3_nt: TGTGCCAGCAGCTACAGGTATAGCAATCAGCCCCAGCATTTT
cdr3_aa: CASSYRYSNQPQHF

d_call: -
v_call: TRBV19
j_call: TRBJ2-6
clone_size: -
cdr3_nt: TGTGCCAGTAGTAGGACCTCCCATGCATCTGGGGCCAACGTCCTGACTTTC
cdr3_aa: CASSRTSHASGANVLTF

d_call: -
v_call: TRBV15
j_call: TRBJ1-5
clone_size: once
cdr3_nt: TGTGCCACCAGCGCTGCGGGATCCCTTCGTGGAACTAGCAATCAGCCCCAGCATTTT
cdr3_aa: CATSAAGSLRGTSNQPQHF

d_call: -
v_call: TRBV7-2
j_call: TRBJ2-3
clone_size: -
cdr3_nt: TGTGCCAGCAGCTTAGGGGTAGCTGTGAGCACAGATACGCAGTATTTT
cdr3_aa: CASSLGVAVSTDTQYF

d_call: TRBD1
v_call: TRBV18
j_call: TRBJ2-7
clone_size: -
cdr3_nt: TGTGCCAGCTCACCAGGACAGGGGGACTCCTACGAGCAGTACTTC
cdr3_aa: CASSPGQGDSYEQYF

d_call: TRBD1
v_call: TRBV5-1
j_call: TRBJ2-1
clone_size: -
cdr3_nt: TGCGCCAGCAGCGAAAGGACAGGCGGTGGTGAGCAGTTCTTC
cdr3_aa: CASSERTGGGEQFF

d_call: -
v_call: TRBV19
j_call: TRBJ2-1
clone_size: -
cdr3_nt: TGTGCCAGTAGTATTATAGCGTACAGCTCCTACAATGAGCAGTTCTTC
cdr3_aa: CASSIIAYSSYNEQFF

d_call: -
v_call: TRBV6-4
j_call: TRBJ2-5
clone_size: -
cdr3_nt: TGTGCCAGCATACATGGGGAGACCCAGTACTTC
cdr3_aa: CASIHGETQYF

d_call: -
v_call: TRBV5-6
j_call: TRBJ1-1
clone_size: few
cdr3_nt: TGTGCCAGCAGCTTTGGGGACGGGAACACTGAAGCTTTCTTT
cdr3_aa: CASSFGDGNTEAFF

d_call: -
v_call: TRBV18
j_call: TRBJ2-7
clone_size: -
cdr3_nt: TGTGCCAGCTCACCGATGGTCCGCCCCCAGGGGGGCGAGCAGTACTTC
cdr3_aa: CASSPMVRPQGGEQYF

d_call: -
v_call: TRBV27
j_call: TRBJ1-4
clone_size: -
cdr3_nt: TGTGCCAGCAGTACTCGGAGGGGCGGTAGAAAACTGTTTTTT
cdr3_aa: CASSTRRGGRKLFF

d_call: -
v_call: TRBV5-1
j_call: TRBJ2-5
clone_size: -
cdr3_nt: TGCGCCAGCAGCTTGGGTGGGGGCCCAGAGACCCAGTACTTC
cdr3_aa: CASSLGGGPETQYF

d_call: -
v_call: TRBV6-5
j_call: TRBJ1-1
clone_size: once
cdr3_nt: TGTGCCAGCAGTTACGGGGGAAACCTGAACACTGAAGCTTTCTTT
cdr3_aa: CASSYGGNLNTEAFF

d_call: -
v_call: TRBV6-5
j_call: TRBJ1-2
clone_size: -
cdr3_nt: TGTGCCAGCAGTTACTCCGGTAGCTACACCTTC
cdr3_aa: CASSYSGSYTF

d_call: -
v_call: TRBV27
j_call: TRBJ1-1
clone_size: -
cdr3_nt: TGTGCCAGCAGTTCATCTGAAGCTTTCTTT
cdr3_aa: CASSSSEAFF

d_call: TRBD1
v_call: TRBV6-6
j_call: TRBJ2-7
clone_size: -
cdr3_nt: TGTGCCAGCAGACCGGGCCGGGACAGGGGAACCGAGCAGTACTTC
cdr3_aa: CASRPGRDRGTEQYF

d_call: -
v_call: TRBV7-9
j_call: TRBJ1-1
clone_size: -
cdr3_nt: TGTGCCAGCAGCGTTTACAGGGAGAACACTGAAGCTTTCTTT
cdr3_aa: CASSVYRENTEAFF

d_call: TRBD2
v_call: TRBV7-3
j_call: TRBJ2-3
clone_size: once
cdr3_nt: TGTGCCAGCAGCTTAAGGGGTAGCGGGCCAAGGGCAGATACGCAGTATTTT
cdr3_aa: CASSLRGSGPRADTQYF

d_call: -
v_call: TRBV15
j_call: TRBJ1-6
clone_size: -
cdr3_nt: TGTGCCACCAGCAGAGGAGGTCGGGGAAATAATTCACCCCTCCACTTT
cdr3_aa: CATSRGGRGNNSPLHF

d_call: -
v_call: TRBV28
j_call: TRBJ2-7
clone_size: -
cdr3_nt: TGTGCCAGCAGTACCCTAGATCCCTACGAGCAGTACTTC
cdr3_aa: CASSTLDPYEQYF

d_call: -
v_call: TRBV6-6
j_call: TRBJ2-2
clone_size: medium-sized
cdr3_nt: TGTGCCAGCAGCCCCTCCTCCGGGGAGCTGTTTTTT
cdr3_aa: CASSPSSGELFF

d_call: -
v_call: TRBV5-5
j_call: TRBJ1-1
clone_size: -
cdr3_nt: TGTGCCAGCAGCTTGGAAGGGGGCACTGAAGCTTTCTTT
cdr3_aa: CASSLEGGTEAFF

d_call: -
v_call: TRBV5-1
j_call: TRBJ1-2
clone_size: -
cdr3_nt: TGCGCCAGCAGCCCGGACAACACGGGGGGCTACACCTTC
cdr3_aa: CASSPDNTGGYTF

d_call: -
v_call: TRBV2
j_call: TRBJ2-7
clone_size: few
cdr3_nt: TGTGCCAGCAGTGGCAGAGTTTACGAGCAGTACTTC
cdr3_aa: CASSGRVYEQYF

d_call: -
v_call: TRBV18
j_call: TRBJ1-2
clone_size: -
cdr3_nt: TGTGCCAGCTCACCAGGGCAGGGATACTATGGCTACACCTTC
cdr3_aa: CASSPGQGYYGYTF

d_call: -
v_call: TRBV7-9
j_call: TRBJ2-7
clone_size: -
cdr3_nt: TGTGCCAGCAGCTTAAAGGGGGGGACAGCCCTACCGGGGGAGCAGTACTTC
cdr3_aa: CASSLKGGTALPGEQYF

d_call: TRBD1
v_call: TRBV7-6
j_call: TRBJ1-1
clone_size: medium-sized
cdr3_nt: TGTGCCAGCAGCCCAGGGGGAGGCACTGAAGCTTTCTTT
cdr3_aa: CASSPGGGTEAFF

d_call: TRBD1
v_call: TRBV29-1
j_call: TRBJ2-2
clone_size: -
cdr3_nt: TGCAGCATCTACAGGGGGAACTCTGCCGGGGAGCTGTTTTTT
cdr3_aa: CSIYRGNSAGELFF

d_call: -
v_call: TRBV4-3
j_call: TRBJ1-2
clone_size: few
cdr3_nt: TGCGCCAGCAGCCAAGGGACGGGGTATGGCTACACCTTC
cdr3_aa: CASSQGTGYGYTF

d_call: -
v_call: TRBV11-3
j_call: TRBJ2-2
clone_size: -
cdr3_nt: TGTGCCAGCAGCTTTGAGGGGACATCGGGCACCGGGGAGCTGTTTTTT
cdr3_aa: CASSFEGTSGTGELFF

d_call: TRBD1
v_call: TRBV27
j_call: TRBJ2-3
clone_size: -
cdr3_nt: TGTGCCAGCAGTCCGGGACAGGGTGCCGATACGCAGTATTTT
cdr3_aa: CASSPGQGADTQYF

d_call: TRBD2
v_call: TRBV7-6
j_call: TRBJ2-7
clone_size: -
cdr3_nt: TGTGCCAGCAGCTTAGGCACTAGCGGGGGGTATGGCGAGCAGTACTTC
cdr3_aa: CASSLGTSGGYGEQYF

d_call: -
v_call: TRBV10-1
j_call: TRBJ1-1
clone_size: once
cdr3_nt: TGCGCCAGCAGTGACGGGGGGGGCGACACTGAAGCTTTCTTT
cdr3_aa: CASSDGGGDTEAFF

d_call: TRBD1
v_call: TRBV10-3
j_call: TRBJ1-1
clone_size: -
cdr3_nt: TGTGCCATCAGACAGGGGTTTTTCCCGGTGGGGGAAGCTTTCTTT
cdr3_aa: CAIRQGFFPVGEAFF

d_call: TRBD1
v_call: TRBV7-2
j_call: TRBJ2-7
clone_size: -
cdr3_nt: TGTGCCAGCAGCCCGACAGGGGTCTACGAGCAGTACTTC
cdr3_aa: CASSPTGVYEQYF

d_call: -
v_call: TRBV6-5
j_call: TRBJ1-2
clone_size: -
cdr3_nt: TGTGCCAGCAACCCGGACCTAGATTACACCTTC
cdr3_aa: CASNPDLDYTF

d_call: -
v_call: TRBV5-1
j_call: TRBJ2-5
clone_size: -
cdr3_nt: TGCGCCAGCAGCTCCGGGACGGTCCAAGAGACCCAGTACTTC
cdr3_aa: CASSSGTVQETQYF

d_call: -
v_call: TRBV11-2
j_call: TRBJ2-1
clone_size: -
cdr3_nt: TGTGCCAGCAGCTTAGATAGGATCCCTGGGAATGAGCAGTTCTTC
cdr3_aa: CASSLDRIPGNEQFF

d_call: -
v_call: TRBV5-1
j_call: TRBJ2-3
clone_size: once
cdr3_nt: TGCGCCAGCAGCTCTGACGGACAGACGGTAGATACGCAGTATTTT
cdr3_aa: CASSSDGQTVDTQYF

d_call: TRBD2
v_call: TRBV5-1
j_call: TRBJ2-7
clone_size: few
cdr3_nt: TGCGCCAGCAGCGTAGCGGGGCCAGCGGATGGTTACGAGCAGTACTTC
cdr3_aa: CASSVAGPADGYEQYF

d_call: -
v_call: TRBV6-6
j_call: TRBJ1-5
clone_size: few
cdr3_nt: TGTGCCGGAGGGCAGCCCCAGCATTTT
cdr3_aa: CAGGQPQHF

d_call: -
v_call: TRBV7-3
j_call: TRBJ2-5
clone_size: few
cdr3_nt: TGTGCCAGCAGCTTATACGGACAAGAGACCCAGTACTTC
cdr3_aa: CASSLYGQETQYF